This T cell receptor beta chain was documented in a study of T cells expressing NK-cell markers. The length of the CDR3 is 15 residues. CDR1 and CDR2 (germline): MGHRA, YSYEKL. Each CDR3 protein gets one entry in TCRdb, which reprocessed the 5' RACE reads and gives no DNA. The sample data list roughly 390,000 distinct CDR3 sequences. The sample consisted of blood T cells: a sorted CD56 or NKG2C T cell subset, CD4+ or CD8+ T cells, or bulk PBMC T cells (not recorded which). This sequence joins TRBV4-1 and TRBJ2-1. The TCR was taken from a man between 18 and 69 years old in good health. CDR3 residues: CASSHRVDLYNEQFF.